Listed here are 30 T cell receptor beta chains from one sample, sequenced in a study of cytomegalovirus exposure and HLA in healthy donors. The PCR had 60 Vbeta and 13 Jbeta primers. Method: immunoSEQ multiplex PCR; TCRdb's copy keeps in-frame clones and lacks some. This sample has 210,000 or so clones, with 75% to 80% found just once. The sequenced material came from PBMCs. These receptors were collected from a woman in her thirties in good health and CMV-seropositive.

The chain employs TRBV2 and TRBJ1-2, with 8 bases aligning to TRBD1. V dropped 5 bases and J dropped 3; count of bases not matched to a gene: 5. Germline values: CDR1 SNHLY, CDR2 FYNNEI. The CDR3 consists of 14 residues. CDR3 bases: TGTGCCAGCAGTTTGGACAGGGCAGACTATGGCTACACCTTC. Translating it yields CASSLDRADYGYTF.

The chain couples TRBV5-1 to TRBJ2-7, with a weak D call TRBD2 (6 bases). CDR1 is SGHRS and CDR2 is YFSETQ in the germline V gene. The CDR3 runs to 13 residues. The V end lost 5 bases, the J end lost 6 bases, and 15 bases lay between the germline ends. CDR3 sequence (DNA): TGCGCCAGCAGTGGCCCAGGAGGGATCGAGCAGTACTTC. This codes for CASSGPGGIEQYF.

The rearrangement links TRBV7-9 to TRBJ2-5, with D maybe TRBD2 (5 bases). This CDR3 is built from 13 residues. The ends were cut back, 5 bases at V and 5 bases at J, with 12 bases in the middle. Germline values: CDR1 SEHNR, CDR2 FQNEAQ (reference sequence). CDR3 sequence reads: CASSLLGLETQYF. DNA of the CDR3: TGTGCCAGCAGCCTACTAGGGTTGGAGACCCAGTACTTC.

The gene calls are TRBV6-6 and TRBJ2-5; D is perhaps TRBD2 (7 bases). The J call may be in error: the DNA end matches TRBJ2-7 better. Per germline, CDR1 MNHNY and CDR2 SVGAGI (reference sequence). The CDR3 loop spans 16 amino acids. This CDR3 is CASSYGGGLQNYEQYF. In DNA, the CDR3 is TGTGCCAGCAGTTATGGGGGGGGGCTGCAGAACTACGAGCAGTACTTC.

CDR3 nucleotides: TGCAGCGTTGATAGGACACTTACTGAAGCTTTCTTT. Encoded protein: CSVDRTLTEAFF. This rearrangement joins TRBV29-1 to TRBJ1-1; D perhaps matches TRBD1 (5 bases). The CDR3 is 12 residues long. Germline CDR1 is SQVTM and CDR2 is ANQGSEA. V lost 3 bases, J lost 5 bases, and 10 bases lay in between.

The chain is built from TRBV5-1 and TRBJ2-5; D might be TRBD1 (6 bases). Trimming took off 3 bases at V and 5 bases at J, with 17 bases between the two ends. Germline assignment: CDR1 SGHRS and CDR2 YFSETQ. The CDR3 has 15 amino acids. The CDR3 DNA reads TGCGCCAGCAGCTACTATAATACAGGGTTGGAGACCCAGTACTTC. Protein: CASSYYNTGLETQYF.

J is TRBJ2-7 and V is TRBV2; perhaps TRBD1 as D (6 bases). Germline V gives CDR1 SNHLY, CDR2 FYNNEI. V lost 6 bases, J lost 3 bases, and 9 bases lay in between. The CDR3 is 12 residues long. The CDR3 sequence is CASSLQGYEQYF. The CDR3, as DNA: TGTGCCAGCAGCCTACAGGGCTACGAGCAGTACTTC.

This clone has more than one count but fewer than ten. The chain's CDR3 is CASDLERDQPQHF. The CDR3 region has the DNA TGTGCCAGCGATTTGGAGCGCGATCAGCCCCAGCATTTT. The chain recombines TRBV2 with TRBJ1-5; no clear D gene. Germline-derived CDR1 and CDR2 are SNHLY and FYNNEI. The V gene lost 8 bases and the J gene lost 5 bases, with 13 bases spanning the gap. This CDR3 contains 13 residues.

A note on this clone: A read error may account for a junction end that differs from germline. The chain uses TRBV15 and TRBJ1-3; D unresolved. Germline-derived CDR1 and CDR2 are LNHNV and YYDKDF (reference sequence). The CDR3 has 16 residues. This CDR3 is CATGSRVGSSGNTIYF. CDR3 nucleotide sequence: TGTGCCACCGGCAGTCGGGTTGGTTCCTCTGGAAACACCATATATTTT.

J is TRBJ2-3 and V is TRBV7-2; D not certain. The V gene's germline CDR1 is SGHTA and CDR2 FQGNSA. The CDR3 is 12 residues long. V was shortened by 2 bases and J by 9 bases, with 9 bases between the two germline ends. In DNA form, the CDR3 reads TGTGCCAGCAGCTTATATATCTCCACGCAGTATTTT. It specifies CASSLYISTQYF.

The V call is TRBV7-2, the J call TRBJ1-5; D is possibly TRBD1 (6 bases). The CDR3 runs 16 residues. Germline CDR1 is SGHTA and CDR2 is FQGNSA. The V gene lost 3 bases and the J gene lost 5 bases, with 17 bases spanning the gap. The CDR3 coding sequence is TGTGCCAGCAGCTTGCAAGGACAGCTAAATTATCAGCCCCAGCATTTT. It codes for CASSLQGQLNYQPQHF. Combining the CDR3 with reference TRBV7-2 and TRBJ1-5 gives the whole variable domain GAGVSQSPSNKVTEKGKDVELRCDPISGHTALYWYRQSLGQGLEFLIYFQGNSAPDKSGLPSDRFSAERTGGSVSTLTIQRTQQEDSAVYLCASSLQGQLNYQPQHFGDGTRLSIL.

This chain uses TRBV6-5 with TRBJ1-5, with 7 bases fitting TRBD1. Germline V gene sequence: CDR1 MNHEY, CDR2 SVGAGI. J lost 4 bases, V lost 4 bases, and 10 bases had no gene match. The CDR3 is 16 residues long. The CDR3 DNA follows: TGTGCCAGCAGTTTGGGAACAGGGGTTCGGAATCAGCCCCAGCATTTT. Its protein product is CASSLGTGVRNQPQHF.

The genes are TRBV25-1 and TRBJ2-7; D might be TRBD2 (5 bases). The germline gives CDR1 MGHDK, CDR2 SYGVNS. Trimming stripped 5 bases from V and 3 bases from J, with 17 bases between. CDR3 length: 15 residues. Here the CDR3 DNA reads TGTGCCAGCAGTCGGATGGGCGTCGGAGGCTACGAGCAGTACTTC. Translation: CASSRMGVGGYEQYF.

The chain recombines TRBV13 with TRBJ1-6; D remains unclear. The CDR3 spans 14 residues. Trimming removed 4 bases at V and 2 bases at J, with 6 bases between. The germline V gene encodes CDR1 PRHDT and CDR2 FYEKMQ (reference sequence). CDR3 in amino acids: CASSSGTYNSPLHF. The CDR3, as DNA: TGTGCCAGCAGCTCCGGGACCTATAATTCACCCCTCCACTTT. Full variable domain (outside the CDR3, taken from reference TRBV13 and TRBJ1-6): AAGVIQSPRHLIKEKRETATLKCYPIPRHDTVYWYQQGPGQDPQFLISFYEKMQSDKGSIPDRFSAQQFSDYHSELNMSSLELGDSALYFCASSSGTYNSPLHFGNGTRLTVT.

The chain joins TRBV27 to TRBJ2-5; D not resolved. The tail of the sequence fits TRBJ2-7 better, so the J call may be wrong. CDR1 is MNHEY and CDR2 is SMNVEV in the germline V gene (reference sequence). The CDR3 has 13 amino acids. CDR3 amino acids: CASRPLAYYEQYF. As DNA, the CDR3 is TGTGCCAGCAGGCCTCTGGCGTACTACGAGCAGTACTTC.

The CDR3 DNA reads as TGTGCCATCAGCCTAGCGGGAGGGTATGAGCAGTTCTTC. It yields the protein CAISLAGGYEQFF. This sequence joins TRBV10-3 and TRBJ2-1, with TRBD2 matching 12 bases. From germline, CDR1 is ENHRY and CDR2 SYGVKD. The CDR3 is made up of 13 amino acids. V lost 6 bases to trimming and J lost 8 bases; unmatched junction nucleotides: 2.

The V call is TRBV6-1, the J call TRBJ2-7; a possible D gene is TRBD2 (5 bases). Looked up from germline, CDR1 is MNHNS and CDR2 is SASEGT. V dropped 4 bases and J dropped 5 bases, with 18 bases sitting between them. CDR3 length: 15 residues. The DNA for the CDR3 is TGTGCCAGCAGTGGCCCCGAGAGGGCCGGCGACGAGCAGTACTTC. This encodes CASSGPERAGDEQYF.

The CDR3 nucleotides read TGTGCCAGCAGAGGACAGGGTAAGACTCTGTACGAGCAGTACTTC. Encoded protein: CASRGQGKTLYEQYF. The rearrangement links TRBV28 to TRBJ2-7; 8 bases are a match to TRBD1. In germline, CDR1 is MDHEN, CDR2 SYDVKM. The trim removed 6 bases at V and 4 bases at J, leaving 11 bases unmatched. This CDR3 is built from 15 residues.

The chain recombines TRBV30 with TRBJ2-1, with a possible D match to TRBD1 (5 bases). Germline assignment: CDR1 GTSNPN and CDR2 SVGIG (reference sequence). Trimming pared 3 bases from V and 6 bases from J, leaving 18 bases between. There are 15 residues in the CDR3. Here the CDR3 reads CAWSPTPGRANEQFF. CDR3 sequence (DNA): TGTGCCTGGAGCCCGACCCCGGGCAGGGCCAATGAGCAGTTCTTC.

The J gene is TRBJ2-5, the V gene TRBV20-1, with TRBD2 as a possible D gene (5 bases). The CDR3 spans 10 residues. Germline V gene lookup returns CDR1 DFQATT and CDR2 SNEGSKA (reference sequence). The V end lost 6 bases, the J end lost 7 bases, and 9 bases lay between the germline ends. The CDR3 coding sequence is TGCAGTGCCGACCGGGGGACCCAGTACTTC. Residues: CSADRGTQYF.

This rearrangement joins TRBV5-1 to TRBJ2-7; D gene uncertain. V was trimmed by 1 base and J by 5 bases, leaving 10 bases between them. The germline V gene encodes CDR1 SGHRS and CDR2 YFSETQ. The CDR3 has 13 amino acids. Here the CDR3 reads CASSLSQSHEQYF. The CDR3 bases are TGCGCCAGCAGCTTGTCACAGTCCCACGAGCAGTACTTC.

The V gene is TRBV27, the J gene TRBJ1-5; D remains ambiguous. This CDR3 has 16 residues. The V gene's germline CDR1 is MNHEY and CDR2 SMNVEV (reference sequence). V was clipped by 4 bases and J by 4 bases, with 17 bases between them. CDR3 amino acids: CASSSAGSIMNQPQHF. CDR3 DNA: TGTGCCAGCAGTTCCGCAGGTTCTATAATGAATCAGCCCCAGCATTTT.

The chain combines TRBV7-6 with TRBJ2-5; D ambiguous. Germline V gene sequence: CDR1 SGHVS, CDR2 FNYEAQ. This CDR3 contains 12 residues. V was trimmed by 1 base and J by 5 bases, leaving 5 bases between them. The CDR3 nucleotides are TGTGCCAGCAGCTTAGATCGGGAGACCCAGTACTTC. Protein product: CASSLDRETQYF.

The chain links TRBV15 to TRBJ1-4, with D possibly TRBD1 on 6 matching bases. The germline V gene has CDR1 LNHNV and CDR2 YYDKDF (reference sequence). CDR3 length: 17 amino acids. The V gene lost 0 bases and the J gene lost 10 bases, with 21 bases spanning the gap. CDR3: CATSRETRAGGRGKLFF. In nucleotides, the CDR3 is TGTGCCACCAGCAGAGAGACAAGGGCTGGGGGCAGAGGAAAACTGTTTTTT.

Only a few counts were recorded for this clone. The V and J genes are TRBV7-8 and TRBJ1-2; possible D gene TRBD1, 5 bases. CDR3 size: 12 residues. Trimming shortened V by 3 bases and J by 8 bases, and 10 bases separated the two germline ends. Germline assignment: CDR1 SGHVS and CDR2 FQNEAQ. The CDR3 DNA sequence: TGTGCCAGCAGCTTGGGCGGGGACGGCTACACCTTC. Residues: CASSLGGDGYTF.

The rearrangement joins TRBV5-8 to TRBJ1-1; no reliable D call. The CDR3 has 15 residues. Per the germline V gene, CDR1 is SGHTS and CDR2 is YDEGEE. V gave up 0 bases and J gave up 4 bases, with 13 bases separating them. CDR3 in DNA: TGTGCCAGCAGCTTGGGCCGAATGAGAGGCACTGAAGCTTTCTTT. Residues: CASSLGRMRGTEAFF.

J is TRBJ2-5 and V is TRBV5-6; 9 bases align to TRBD2. V was pared by 3 bases and J by 5 bases, with 5 bases of the junction left unmatched. CDR1 is SGHDT, CDR2 YYEEEE, per germline. The CDR3 spans 14 residues. The CDR3 nucleotides are TGTGCCAGCAGCTCGAGCGGGGGGACGGAGACCCAGTACTTC. It encodes CASSSSGGTETQYF.

This chain uses TRBV5-1 with TRBJ2-7, with a possible D match to TRBD1 (6 bases). The CDR3 covers 14 residues. The germline CDR1 and CDR2 sequences are SGHRS and YFSETQ. V lost 0 bases to trimming and J lost 2 bases, with 9 bases between them. The CDR3 is CASSLAQGAYEQYF. The CDR3 DNA follows: TGCGCCAGCAGCTTGGCACAGGGAGCCTACGAGCAGTACTTC.

The V call is TRBV29-1, the J call TRBJ2-5, with D possibly TRBD2 on 6 matching bases. This CDR3 region has 16 residues. Germline V gives CDR1 SQVTM, CDR2 ANQGSEA. The V end lost 1 base, the J end lost 5 bases, and 20 bases lay between the germline ends. In DNA, the CDR3 is TGCAGCGTTGAAGTTGATAGCGGCACTCCGGGGGAGACCCAGTACTTC. It encodes CSVEVDSGTPGETQYF.

The V call is TRBV19, the J call TRBJ2-1; 14 bases map to TRBD2. Germline lookup yields CDR1 LNHDA and CDR2 SQIVND (reference sequence). J lost 8 bases, V lost 4 bases, and 7 bases had no gene match. The CDR3 is 16 residues long. The CDR3 region is CASSTRTSGRLDEQFF. The CDR3 nucleotides are TGTGCCAGTAGTACCCGGACTAGCGGGAGGCTCGATGAGCAGTTCTTC. Full variable domain (outside the CDR3, taken from reference TRBV19 and TRBJ2-1): DGGITQSPKYLFRKEGQNVTLSCEQNLNHDAMYWYRQDPGQGLRLIYYSQIVNDFQKGDIAEGYSVSREKKESFPLTVTSAQKNPTAFYLCASSTRTSGRLDEQFFGPGTRLTVL.